The next 15 T cell receptor beta chains were all read from a single sample in a study of human T cells and chemical hapten exposure. The time point denotes: patch test 2, 6 weeks after DPC sensitization. Treatment described: therapeutic diphenylcyclopropenone sensitization with weekly scalp DPC. TCRdb passed the RACE reads through MiXCR, listing each CDR3 protein once. The sample includes 350,000 to 400,000 distinct CDR3 sequences, just under 6.5% of them seen just once. Sequenced here: whole blood, sampled in connection with sensitization to the hapten diphenylcyclopropenone (DPC). These receptors were obtained from a woman aged 18-29 years with alopecia areata. Some clones in this sample may be carry-over from other donors' samples.

This clonotype was picked up a small number of times. This rearrangement joins TRBV12-3 or TRBV12-4 to TRBJ2-2; TRBD1 agrees at 8 bases. The CDR3 loop spans 17 amino acids. V lost 6 bases and J lost 5; bases outside the gene matches: 14. The CDR3: CASSWGQAIGRTGELFF. The CDR3 region has the DNA TGTGCCAGCAGCTGGGGACAGGCGATAGGAAGAACCGGGGAGCTGTTTTTT.

This clonotype was counted ten times or more. The chain employs TRBV4-1 and TRBJ1-4; 9 nucleotides align to TRBD1. CDR3 length equals 14 residues. Germline V gene data show CDR1 as MGHRA and CDR2 as YSYEKL. Unmatched junction bases numbered 2, after V lost 4 bases and J lost 5 bases. The CDR3, as DNA: TGCGCCAGCAGCCGGGACAGGGCGAATGAAAAACTGTTTTTT. Protein sequence: CASSRDRANEKLFF.

This clonotype has ten or more counts. The rearrangement links TRBV28 to TRBJ2-2; possibly TRBD1 or TRBD2 for D (8 bases each). V gave up 5 bases and J gave up 7 bases, with 17 bases separating them. Germline CDR1 MDHEN, CDR2 SYDVKM. The CDR3 contains 15 residues. The CDR3 sequence is CASSGGQAGGGELFF. The DNA for the CDR3 is TGTGCCAGCAGTGGGGGACAGGCGGGAGGCGGGGAGCTGTTTTTT.

The rearrangement uses TRBV7-6 and TRBJ2-3; 9 bases are shared with TRBD1. Trimming removed 4 bases from V and 1 base from J; junction bases left unmatched: 9. Per the germline V gene, CDR1 is SGHVS and CDR2 is FNYEAQ. The CDR3 runs to 17 residues. CDR3 nucleotides: TGTGCCAGCAGCTCCTTTACAGGGGGCTGGGGCACAGATACGCAGTATTTT. This sequence encodes CASSSFTGGWGTDTQYF.

This clonotype was counted between two and nine times. V usage is TRBV12-3 or TRBV12-4 and J usage is TRBJ2-1; D tentatively fits TRBD1 or TRBD2 (5 bases each). The length of the CDR3 is 11 residues. Trimming cost V 8 bases and J 8 bases, with 10 bases left between them. The CDR3 bases are TGTGCCAGCGTCGTGGGGGATGAGCAGTTCTTC. Translating gives CASVVGDEQFF.

DNA of the CDR3: TGTGCCAGCAGCCAGGGGACACACGAGGGCAATCAGCCCCAGCATTTT. Encoded protein: CASSQGTHEGNQPQHF. The chain recombines TRBV3-1 with TRBJ1-5; TRBD1 might be the D (6 bases). The CDR3 has 16 residues. Germline CDR1 is LGHDT and CDR2 is YNNKEL (reference sequence). With 3 bases removed from V and 2 bases from J, the gap between germline ends came to 14 bases.

This clonotype was picked up a small number of times. V is TRBV5-6 and J is TRBJ2-1; 9 nucleotides line up with TRBD2. V shed 3 bases, J shed 3 bases, and the junction held 7 bases outside the gene matches. CDR3 length: 16 residues. Germline V gene lookup returns CDR1 SGHDT and CDR2 YYEEEE. CDR3 residues: CASSSVAGVDYNEQFF. CDR3 nucleotides: TGTGCCAGCAGCTCAGTAGCGGGGGTTGACTACAATGAGCAGTTCTTC.

This clonotype was recorded a few times. The rearrangement joins TRBV6-1 to TRBJ1-3; D unresolved. The CDR3 consists of 14 residues. V lost 7 bases, J lost 0 bases, and 10 bases lay in between. Germline V gene sequence: CDR1 MNHNS, CDR2 SASEGT. The CDR3 coding sequence is TGTGCCAGCAAGCAGAAGAACTCTGGAAACACCATATATTTT. Residues: CASKQKNSGNTIYF.

This clonotype was detected ten times or more. CDR3 nucleotides: TGTGCCAGCAAAAACAGCGGGGGGATTGAGCAGTTCTTC. Amino acids: CASKNSGGIEQFF. J is TRBJ2-1 and V is TRBV7-9, with 9 positions matching TRBD2. Per the germline V gene, CDR1 is SEHNR and CDR2 is FQNEAQ (reference sequence). The CDR3 spans 13 residues. The V and J ends lost 7 bases and 9 bases, in that order; junction bases with no gene match: 7.

This clonotype was detected a few times. The rearrangement links TRBV6-6 to TRBJ2-7; D gene uncertain. Germline V gene sequence: CDR1 MNHNY, CDR2 SVGAGI (reference sequence). Deletions cut 2 bases from V and 0 bases from J, with 11 bases between. The CDR3 spans 15 residues. Here the CDR3 DNA reads TGTGCCAGCAGTTACGCCCAGGAGAGCTCCTACGAGCAGTACTTC. It is translated as CASSYAQESSYEQYF.

This clonotype has a handful of counts. The gene calls are TRBV7-8 and TRBJ1-3; D is possibly TRBD1 (5 bases). The CDR3 has 16 residues. CDR1 is SGHVS, CDR2 FQNEAQ, per germline. V lost 8 bases and J 0 bases, leaving 17 bases between the germline ends. The DNA of the CDR3 is TGTGCCAGCGCCGGGGGGATCCAGGTCTCTGGAAACACCATATATTTT. Amino acid sequence: CASAGGIQVSGNTIYF.

This clonotype was observed at least ten times. The V call is TRBV4-3, the J call TRBJ2-3; D tentatively fits TRBD1 or TRBD2 (6 bases each). The germline V and J ends were trimmed by 0 bases and 5 bases, with 15 bases remaining between them. Germline V gives CDR1 LGHNA, CDR2 YSLEER. This CDR3 spans 16 amino acids. The CDR3 DNA sequence: TGCGCCAGCAGCCAAGACGGAACAGGGACTGGAGATACGCAGTATTTT. Translation: CASSQDGTGTGDTQYF.

The chain carries TRBV28 and TRBJ1-4; D is perhaps TRBD1 (5 bases). The germline gives CDR1 MDHEN, CDR2 SYDVKM. This CDR3 comprises 15 residues. V lost 6 bases to trimming and J lost 4 bases, with 15 bases between them. The CDR3 sequence is CASSRGDFLNEKLFF. The CDR3 DNA reads TGTGCCAGCAGCCGGGGCGACTTTCTTAATGAAAAACTGTTTTTT.

Only a few counts were recorded for this clonotype. The chain has TRBV27 and TRBJ2-5; 10 bases fit TRBD2. V trimming: 5 bases; J trimming: 4 bases; junction bases outside the gene matches: 16. CDR3 length: 18 amino acids. Per germline, CDR1 MNHEY and CDR2 SMNVEV (reference sequence). The CDR3 is CASSLLAGALDEGETQYF. DNA of the CDR3: TGTGCCAGCAGTCTTCTAGCGGGGGCCCTTGATGAAGGAGAGACCCAGTACTTC.

This clonotype was detected many times. The rearrangement uses TRBV15 and TRBJ1-1; 10 bases are a match to TRBD1. Germline values: CDR1 LNHNV, CDR2 YYDKDF (reference sequence). V lost 1 base and J lost 7; bases outside the gene matches: 12. This CDR3 region has 17 residues. In DNA, the CDR3 is TGTGCCACCAGCAGAGTCGACAGGGGGCGATTCGTGATTGAAGCTTTCTTT. Amino acids: CATSRVDRGRFVIEAFF.